The clone carrying this T cell receptor (beta chain) occurred many times. The TCR beta CDR3 regions underwent amplification using RNA transcripts as the source. HTBI primers were used for first-round RT-PCR of the TCR CDR3. Each CDR3 protein is one row after TCRdb ran MiXCR on the multiplex PCR reads. The repertoire has 550,000 to 650,000 distinct CDR3 sequences, around 14% of them found once; the top ten carry 5% to 7%. The sample belongs to a study of T cells in Graves' hyperthyroidism and ophthalmopathy. Disease duration under 2 months; hyperthyroidism patients were aged 18 to 65. Specimen: blood. This clonotype originated in a woman under 40 with Graves' hyperthyroidism that later progressed to Graves' ophthalmopathy.

The CDR3 nucleotides are TGCGCCAGCAGCCCGAGACTTGACAGGACCACTCAGGAGCAGTACTTC. This sequence encodes CASSPRLDRTTQEQYF. The V gene is TRBV5-1, the J gene TRBJ2-7; a weak D match, TRBD1 (6 bases). Germline V gene lookup returns CDR1 SGHRS and CDR2 YFSETQ. With 4 bases removed from V and 7 bases from J, the gap between germline ends came to 24 bases. CDR3 length: 16 residues.